This section outlines one T cell receptor beta chain sequence together with its context. In this sample, this clonotype turned up many times. The specificity of this receptor is unknown. Base qualities are not provided; no much larger clone lies one nucleotide away. The data belong to a study of identical twins listed by TCRdb under 2016. Study-level background: To test whether fetal clonotypes persist, this study deep-sequenced TCR alpha and beta repertoires from monozygotic twins, from unrelated adults of various ages, and from cord blood. To rule out contamination, replicate twin experiments were performed at different times with different library preparation protocols.

Broad study findings and their caveats: Compared with coincidental sharing between unrelated individuals, an excess of low generation-probability sequences was observed among out-of-frame TCR alpha sequences shared between twins. Zero-insertion analyses could be partly confounded by invariant T cells such as MAIT and iNKT, though diverse VJ usage argued against such confounding for most clonotypes. The excess sharing between twins in beta out-of-frame sequences was weaker because fewer shared sequences reduced the signal-to-noise ratio. Abundant cord blood beta clonotypes carried fewer insertions; young adult naive repertoires showed a weaker similar trend, while memory repertoires showed none. Because the same donors could not be followed over many years, the conclusions relied on cross-sectional statistical analysis. Out-of-frame TCR alpha sharing in monozygotic twins was systematically underestimated by recombination models, whereas sharing between unrelated individuals was in agreement with the recombination models.

The library came from 5' RACE. Data came from an Illumina HiSeq 2000. Template switching added a universal primer binding site, and the final cDNA carried a unique molecular identifier that allowed TCR cDNA molecules to be counted accurately. First-strand cDNA for TCR alpha and beta chains was synthesized from specific primers in the conserved constant-segment region. To control for contamination, each cDNA library was double barcoded with a SMART-Mk sample barcode plus Illumina barcodes. TruSeq adapter sequences along with Illumina sample barcodes were introduced in two successive PCR steps. TCR alpha and beta cDNA libraries were sequenced on the Illumina HiSeq platform with custom primers. In the source study's methods: Raw reads were processed with MiGEC to extract unique molecular identifiers, and MiXCR was used to determine CDR3 positions. Recombination models were inferred per individual with the repgenHMM and IGoR tools using an EM algorithm. Shared clonotypes were analyzed with the tcR package in R, and sharing was normalized by the product of cloneset sizes. To study raw recombination free of thymic and clonal selection effects, out-of-frame nonproductive sequences were analyzed. TCRdb ran its own pipeline on the public reads, namely fastp trimming at Q25 and MiXCR clone calling, and kept in-frame beta chains. Under each unique CDR3 protein, matching rows form one entry showing the most common genes and DNA. The V and J calls were not made by the authors but by TCRdb's processing. In all, the sample holds 690,000 or so distinct CDR3 sequences, and roughly 6.2% of those were seen once. The top ten constitute under 2% of the sample.

All donors were healthy Caucasians. Three unrelated non-twin adults were additionally sequenced: a male aged 18 to 29, a male aged 50 to 60 and a female aged 50 to 60. Miltenyi CD45RO+ enrichment and human naive T-cell isolation kits were used to isolate memory (CD45RO+) and naive T cells from PBMC. The CDR3 measures 12 amino acids from cysteine to phenylalanine. Only the CDR3 DNA stays, 36 bases, in frame from base 1. V ends up 6 bases short and J 3 bases short, with an unmatched junction base count of 4. As encoded in the germline V gene, CDR1 is SQVTM while CDR2 is ANQGSEA. The source is a man aged 18 to 29 in good health. Sample: naive T cells sorted from blood. Reading the label with the study, this specimen's cell subset or site is: cells isolated with a human naive T-cell isolation kit. The chain is encoded by TRBV29-1 joined to TRBJ2-7, with 8 bases aligning to TRBD1. CDR3 protein: CSVRTGNYEQYF. The bases are TGCAGCGTCAGGACAGGGAACTACGAGCAGTACTTC.